This record looks at one T cell receptor (beta chain) sequence and its context. The target antigen is unknown. Samples came from axillary lymph nodes draining the breast cancer. This entry comes from a study of breast tumors, draining lymph nodes, adjacent tissues. A single record per CDR3 protein comes from TCRdb applying MiXCR to the multiplex PCR reads. The table shows about 230,000 distinct CDR3 sequences, with approximately 29% occurring only once. Unmatched junction bases numbered 4, after V lost 5 bases and J lost 0 bases. This CDR3 has 18 residues. Germline CDR1 reads MNHEY; CDR2 reads SVGEGT. Whole-study results and caveats: Tumor T cell lymph node origin was a supported hypothesis, not proven. Luminal-like breast cancer showed significantly higher tumor–nontumor repertoire similarity than basal-like.

Material for sequencing was axillary lymph node tissue. The sequence derives from a female donor with breast cancer. Some clones in this sample may be carry-over from other donors' samples. The chain links TRBV6-2 or TRBV6-3 to TRBJ2-1; TRBD2 aligns across 16 bases. For the CDR3, the DNA is TGTGCCAGCAGTCCGGGGACTAGCGGGAGGGGCTCCTACAATGAGCAGTTCTTC. Translating it yields CASSPGTSGRGSYNEQFF.